Shown below are 23 T cell receptor beta chains from a single sample sequenced in a study of CD8 T cells in Susac syndrome. RNA was extracted with the RNeasy kit, and a quantity of roughly 0.5 to 1 ug was reverse transcribed using random hexamers. TCRdb processed the immunoSEQ multiplex PCR reads anew with MiXCR; each CDR3 protein has one entry. Of about 190,000 distinct CDR3 sequences detected, 95% appear once; the ten largest clones hold 0.16%. Sample: CD8+ T cells from PBMCs. These receptors were obtained from a human donor with Susac syndrome.

This rearrangement joins TRBV29-1 to TRBJ1-1, with a possible D match to TRBD1 (6 bases). Looked up from germline, CDR1 is SQVTM and CDR2 is ANQGSEA. The CDR3 has 15 amino acids. Between the trimmed V and J ends, which lost 7 bases and 0 bases, there was a span of 18 bases. As DNA, the CDR3 is TGCAGCGCATTCGGGACATTGGGTATGAACACTGAAGCTTTCTTT. It yields the protein CSAFGTLGMNTEAFF.

The gene calls are TRBV15 and TRBJ1-4; 9 bases align to TRBD1. This CDR3 is built from 15 residues. The germline V gene encodes CDR1 LNHNV and CDR2 YYDKDF (reference sequence). The trim removed 5 bases at V and 5 bases at J, leaving 6 bases unmatched. The DNA of the CDR3 is TGTGCCACCAGCTCCTCCGGGACAGGGAATGAAAAACTGTTTTTT. This gives the protein CATSSSGTGNEKLFF.

This chain uses TRBV6-5 with TRBJ1-3, with D hard to call. Germline V CDR1 and CDR2: MNHEY, SVGAGI. V was trimmed by 7 bases and J by 0 bases, leaving 10 bases between them. This CDR3 is 14 amino acids long. CDR3 in amino acids: CASIGGSSGNTIYF. The CDR3 DNA reads as TGTGCCAGCATTGGAGGGAGCTCTGGAAACACCATATATTTT.

This clonotype was picked up one time. The rearrangement uses TRBV15 and TRBJ2-1; possibly TRBD1 or TRBD2 for D (6 bases each). V was clipped by 8 bases and J by 9 bases, with 14 bases between them. CDR1 and CDR2 (germline): LNHNV, YYDKDF (reference sequence). The CDR3 consists of 12 residues. CDR3 protein: CATQEGGREQFF. The CDR3 coding sequence is TGTGCCACCCAGGAAGGGGGGCGTGAGCAGTTCTTC.

This clonotype appeared once. One end of the junction varies from germline; a read error may be responsible. The CDR3 reads CAWSDRVSYEVFF. The CDR3 DNA reads TGTGCCTGGAGCGACAGGGTTTCATATGAAGTTTTCTTT. The gene calls are TRBV30 and TRBJ1-1, with 7 nucleotides matching TRBD1. The CDR3 sequence is 13 residues long. Germline assignment: CDR1 GTSNPN and CDR2 SVGIG (reference sequence).

The rearrangement uses TRBV29-1 and TRBJ1-1; 12 bases map to TRBD1. The V and J ends lost 6 bases and 6 bases, in that order; junction bases with no gene match: 2. The CDR3 sequence is 12 residues long. Looked up from germline, CDR1 is SQVTM and CDR2 is ANQGSEA. CDR3 protein: CSVGQGAPEAFF. As DNA, the CDR3 is TGCAGCGTGGGACAGGGGGCCCCTGAAGCTTTCTTT.

CDR3 DNA: TGTGCCAGCAGTTTATCGGGAAGCGAGCAGTACTTC. It specifies CASSLSGSEQYF. The genes are TRBV27 and TRBJ2-7; D is unresolved. The CDR3 loop spans 12 amino acids. The V and J ends lost 0 bases and 6 bases respectively, with 6 bases between them. CDR1 is MNHEY and CDR2 is SMNVEV in the germline V gene (reference sequence).

As DNA, the CDR3 is TGTGCCAGCAGCCAGACCGGGACTGCGAACACCGGGGAGCTGTTTTTT. Its translation: CASSQTGTANTGELFF. The rearrangement links TRBV7-3 to TRBJ2-2, with a possible D match to TRBD2 (6 bases). V was pared by 5 bases and J by 0 bases, with 13 bases between. Germline V gene data show CDR1 as SGHTA and CDR2 as FQGTGA. The CDR3 loop spans 16 amino acids.

The chain combines TRBV12-3 or TRBV12-4 with TRBJ2-5, with TRBD2 as a possible D gene (6 bases). The CDR3 has 14 amino acids. Trimming removed 3 bases at V and 0 bases at J, with 8 bases between. The CDR3 is CASSFGGNQETQYF. The CDR3 nucleotides are TGTGCCAGCAGTTTCGGAGGGAACCAAGAGACCCAGTACTTC.

A few counts support this clonotype. This chain uses TRBV30 with TRBJ2-7; TRBD2 aligns across 7 bases. Germline V lookup: CDR1 GTSNPN, CDR2 SVGIG (reference sequence). V lost 4 bases, J lost 2 bases, and 8 bases stayed unmatched. The CDR3 spans 14 residues. The CDR3 reads CAWIDGGMPYEQYF. CDR3 nucleotides: TGTGCCTGGATAGACGGGGGGATGCCCTACGAGCAGTACTTC.

The V call is TRBV9, the J call TRBJ2-1; 8 bases are shared with TRBD2. Germline loops: CDR1 SGDLS, CDR2 YYNGEE. The CDR3 covers 12 residues. Losses at the gene ends were 4 bases for V and 13 bases for J; bases not matched to a gene: 7. CDR3 nucleotides: TGTGCCAGCAGCCGTAGCGGGGCGGAACAGTTCTTC. Translation: CASSRSGAEQFF.

J is TRBJ2-1 and V is TRBV10-3; TRBD1 or TRBD2 may be the D gene (5 bases each). The ends were cut back, 8 bases at V and 4 bases at J, with 15 bases in the middle. CDR1 and CDR2 (germline): ENHRY, SYGVKD. The CDR3 runs 14 residues. Here the CDR3 DNA reads TGTGCCATCGGAGGTTCAGGGTTGTACAATGAGCAGTTCTTC. The encoded protein is CAIGGSGLYNEQFF.

This chain joins TRBV5-1 and TRBJ2-7, with D unclear. The CDR3 is 14 residues long. Germline lookup yields CDR1 SGHRS and CDR2 YFSETQ. V lost 0 bases, J lost 0 bases, and 7 bases lay in between. The CDR3 bases are TGCGCCAGCAGCTTGGAGGGCGGCTCCTACGAGCAGTACTTC. Translating gives CASSLEGGSYEQYF.

The rearrangement links TRBV6-1 to TRBJ2-2, with unresolved D. The CDR3 covers 14 residues. Per the germline V gene, CDR1 is MNHNS and CDR2 is SASEGT. The V gene lost 6 bases and the J gene lost 5 bases, with 13 bases spanning the gap. CDR3 in amino acids: CASSPPSTTGELFF. CDR3 DNA sequence: TGTGCCAGCAGCCCCCCTAGTACAACCGGGGAGCTGTTTTTT.

The V and J genes are TRBV5-4 and TRBJ2-1; 8 bases match TRBD2. Looked up from germline, CDR1 is SGHNT and CDR2 is YYREEE (reference sequence). The CDR3 extends over 15 amino acids. V shed 3 bases, J shed 5 bases, and the junction held 7 bases outside the gene matches. CDR3 sequence reads: CASSSSGLEDNEQFF. In DNA, the CDR3 is TGTGCCAGCAGCTCTAGCGGGTTAGAGGACAATGAGCAGTTCTTC.

The V call is TRBV30, the J call TRBJ1-1, with D unclear. CDR1 and CDR2 from the germline V gene are GTSNPN and SVGIG (reference sequence). The length of the CDR3 is 11 residues. V lost 5 bases and J lost 11, with 15 bases in between. The DNA for the CDR3 is TGTGCCTGGGGAACGAGGGTTGCGGCTTTCTTT. Protein sequence: CAWGTRVAAFF.

V gene TRBV11-2 combines with J gene TRBJ2-3; the match to TRBD2 covers 13 bases. V lost 9 bases and J lost 6; bases outside the gene matches: 12. The CDR3 is made up of 16 amino acids. Germline V lookup: CDR1 SGHAT, CDR2 FQNNGV. The CDR3 DNA follows: TGTGCCAGTGGCTCGGGACTAGCGGGACGCAAGGATACGCAGTATTTT. Translated: CASGSGLAGRKDTQYF.

This chain links TRBV5-1 with TRBJ1-2, with a tentative D call TRBD1 (5 bases). V lost 0 bases and J 11 bases, leaving 8 bases between the germline ends. The CDR3 covers 11 residues. Per the germline V gene, CDR1 is SGHRS and CDR2 is YFSETQ. The CDR3, as DNA: TGCGCCAGCAGCTTGGGAGGGGAGTACACCTTC. Translating it yields CASSLGGEYTF.

This clonotype appeared once. The chain has TRBV7-9 and TRBJ2-7; D is ambiguous. V lost 5 bases, J lost 0 bases, and 11 bases lay in between. Germline V gene lookup returns CDR1 SEHNR and CDR2 FQNEAQ (reference sequence). The CDR3 loop spans 14 amino acids. The CDR3 sequence: CASSLALSSYEQYF. The CDR3 DNA reads as TGTGCCAGCAGCCTTGCACTCAGCTCCTACGAGCAGTACTTC.

This chain links TRBV6-6 with TRBJ1-1; TRBD1 might be the D (5 bases). V was pared by 4 bases and J by 7 bases, with 7 bases between. CDR1 and CDR2 (germline): MNHNY, SVGAGI (reference sequence). The length of the CDR3 is 11 residues. In DNA, the CDR3 is TGTGCCAGCAGTTCCGACAGTGAAGCTTTCTTT. As protein: CASSSDSEAFF.

This clonotype was seen once. The V call is TRBV24-1, the J call TRBJ2-1; 7 bases line up with TRBD1. CDR1 and CDR2 from the germline V gene are KGHDR and SFDVKD. The J segment lost 0 bases and the V segment lost 5 bases, leaving 6 bases of the junction unmatched. The CDR3 is 16 residues long. The CDR3 sequence: CATSGGQSSSYNEQFF. The DNA of the CDR3 is TGTGCCACCAGTGGGGGACAGTCTAGCTCCTACAATGAGCAGTTCTTC.

The chain combines TRBV3-1 with TRBJ2-1, with unresolved D. The V and J ends lost 2 bases and 9 bases respectively, with 5 bases between them. This CDR3 is built from 11 residues. The germline CDR1 and CDR2 sequences are LGHDT and YNNKEL (reference sequence). For the CDR3, the DNA is TGTGCCAGCAGCCAATTGGGTGAGCAGTTCTTC. Translation gives CASSQLGEQFF.

This clonotype was detected only once. V is TRBV7-3 and J is TRBJ2-3; D not certain. CDR1 is SGHTA, CDR2 FQGTGA, per germline. CDR3 length: 16 amino acids. V was trimmed by 4 bases and J by 0 bases, leaving 14 bases between them. In DNA, the CDR3 is TGTGCCAGCAGCTCCCCGAGAGACATAAGCACAGATACGCAGTATTTT. Translation gives CASSSPRDISTDTQYF.